Its frequency marks the clone carrying this TCR beta chain as medium-sized (0.01 to 0.1%). The antigen remains undetermined. The sample belongs to a study of CXCR3-negative and CXCR3-positive naive CD8 T cells. Overall study findings and caveats: More hydrophobic TRB CDR3s occurred in CXCR3-positive than in CXCR3-negative naive cells. No difference in surface CD5 was seen between naive subsets, and TCR strength was inferred from TRB CDR3 properties. Similar TRBV-TRBJ gene usage was seen in naive CXCR3-negative and CXCR3-positive cells, but not in memory cells.

CD45RO-CCR7+CD27+CD95- marked naive CD8+ T cells. This CDR3 comprises 12 residues. Germline CDR1 and CDR2: SQVTM and ANQGSEA. Through 5' RACE with UMI labels, the TRB cDNA libraries were prepared. Each CDR3 protein gets one entry in TCRdb, which reprocessed the 5' RACE reads and gives no DNA. In total, the table holds some 6,900 distinct CDR3 sequences. The chain recombines TRBV29-1 with TRBJ2-2; TCRdb's assignment of TRBD1 cannot be checked, as there is no DNA. The TCR comes from a human donor in good health. Some clones in this sample may be carry-over from other donors' samples. Sequencing was performed on naive CXCR3+ CD8+ T cells from blood. The subset is: CD45RO-CCR7+CD27+CD95- naive CD8+ T cells expressing CXCR3 (TNR3+). The CDR3 here is CSVGQYTGELFF.